These T cell receptor beta chains were read from a single sample in a study of graft-versus-host responses after intestinal transplantation. Method: immunoSEQ multiplex PCR; TCRdb's copy keeps in-frame clones and lacks some. The table records tens of thousands of clones, roughly 90% of them present only once. The source was bone marrow, collected approximately 100 weeks after intestinal transplantation. The receptor source for this set is a human patient who received an intestinal transplant, so some T cells may come from the graft donor. Each CDR3 is given with its conserved first and last residue. A D gene is named only where the DNA matches it firmly. The size of a clone is reported for some rows only, either as once, few or many, or as a class for expanded clones.

TRBJ2-1,-,TRBV7-6,-,TGTGCCAGCAGCCCTCAACTGGGCCAGGGATCCGATGAGCAGTTCTTC,CASSPQLGQGSDEQFF
TRBJ2-2,-,TRBV9,-,TGTGCCAGCAGCGTAGGCGCGCCGAACACCGGGGAGCTGTTTTTT,CASSVGAPNTGELFF
TRBJ1-6,-,TRBV12-5,-,TGTGCTAGTGGTTTGGAAACGGGACTCCTGAGCTCCTATAATTCACCCCTCCACTTT,CASGLETGLLSSYNSPLHF
TRBJ1-3,-,TRBV2,-,TGTGCCAGCGGCTCGGACCCACGCTCTGGAAACACCATATATTTT,CASGSDPRSGNTIYF
TRBJ2-2,-,TRBV27,-,TGTGCCAGCAGTTTATGGACCGGGGAGCTGTTTTTT,CASSLWTGELFF
TRBJ1-1,-,TRBV19,-,TGTGCCAGTAGTGGGGAGGCCGTTCTACAAGCTTTCTTT,CASSGEAVLQAFF
TRBJ2-7,TRBD2,TRBV27,-,TGTGCCAGCAGCCTCGGGACTAGCGGGACCCACGAGCAGTACTTC,CASSLGTSGTHEQYF
TRBJ1-5,-,TRBV21-1,-,TGTGCCAGCAGCAACAGGGCAGGGGGCAATCAGCCCCAGCATTTT,CASSNRAGGNQPQHF
TRBJ1-2,-,TRBV7-6,few,TGTGCCAGCAGCCCTAACGACAGGCCCCACTATGGCTACACCTTC,CASSPNDRPHYGYTF
TRBJ2-1,TRBD2,TRBV7-7,-,TGTGCCAGCAGTGAAGCGGGGGCCAACTACAATGAGCAGTTCTTC,CASSEAGANYNEQFF
TRBJ2-7,-,TRBV6-5,-,TGTGCCAGCAGTTACTCGGCACATTCCTACGAGCAGTACTTC,CASSYSAHSYEQYF
TRBJ2-1,TRBD1,TRBV6-1,-,TGTGCCAGCAGTGCCCAATTGACAGGGTTCAACAATGAGCAGTTCTTC,CASSAQLTGFNNEQFF
TRBJ2-5,TRBD2,TRBV5-1,-,TGCGCCAGCAGCTCGTGGAGGGGTAGCGGGGGTGTAGAGACCCAGTACTTC,CASSSWRGSGGVETQYF
TRBJ2-5,-,TRBV28,-,TGTGCCAGCACTCCTGCCGGGGACCAAGAGACCCAGTACTTC,CASTPAGDQETQYF
TRBJ1-1,-,TRBV19,few,TGTGCCAGTAGTATAGGAGGGAATGAAGCTTTCTTT,CASSIGGNEAFF
TRBJ1-5,-,TRBV19,-,TGTGCCAGTAGTATAAGAGATCAGCCCCAGCATTTT,CASSIRDQPQHF
TRBJ2-5,-,TRBV5-1,-,TGCGCCAGCAGCCCCCTCGGGAGCCCCCAAGAGACCCAGTACTTC,CASSPLGSPQETQYF
TRBJ2-5,-,TRBV4-1,-,TGCGCCAGCAGCCAAGAATCAGCCTACCAAGAGACCCAGTACTTC,CASSQESAYQETQYF
TRBJ2-7,-,TRBV11-2,-,TGTGCCAGCAGCTTTCAAGCGTGGGACGAGCAGTACTTC,CASSFQAWDEQYF
TRBJ1-1,TRBD1,TRBV27,-,TGTGCCAGCAGTTTTCAGGGGGTGGGCACTGAAGCTTTCTTT,CASSFQGVGTEAFF
TRBJ2-1,-,TRBV27,once,TGTGCCAGCAGCCTAGGGACCTACAATGAGCAGTTCTTC,CASSLGTYNEQFF
TRBJ1-6,-,TRBV5-4,few,TGTGCCAGCAGAAGAGAGGGGCTTCACTCACCCCTCCACTTT,CASRREGLHSPLHF
TRBJ1-1,-,TRBV19,once,TGTGCCAGTAGTATCGTACAGGGTAATACTGAAGCTTTCTTT,CASSIVQGNTEAFF